This T cell receptor beta chain was profiled in a study of blood T cell repertoires in COVID-19. The CDR3 extends over 13 amino acids. V lost 3 bases to trimming and J lost 9 bases; unmatched junction nucleotides: 5. Germline CDR1 is KGHSH and CDR2 is LQKENI. Sequencing used immunoSEQ multiplex PCR; TCRdb keeps in-frame clones, though not all of them. The sample lists about 120,000 clones, less than 75% occurring once. The source of this sequence is a human donor with acute or convalescent COVID-19. The donor label of this sample is uncertain. Sequencing used peripheral blood. This chain joins TRBV18 and TRBJ2-1, with TRBD2 identical over 7 bases. Here the CDR3 reads CASSPATGGEQFF. DNA for the CDR3: TGTGCCAGCTCACCGGCGACGGGGGGTGAGCAGTTCTTC.